Each of the 28 T cell receptor beta chains below was sequenced from the same sample in a study of shared clonotypes between healthy human individuals. Measured with immunoSEQ multiplex PCR; TCRdb has only the in-frame clones, and not every one. The sample contains more than 150,000 clones, roughly 91% of which appear only once. Sequences were obtained from naive CD4+ T cells sorted from blood. Subset of the sample: CD45RA+ positively selected. The receptors shown here come from a woman in her twenties or thirties in good health.

The V and J genes are TRBV27 and TRBJ2-1; 11 bases map to TRBD2. Unmatched junction bases numbered 4, after V lost 4 bases and J lost 5 bases. CDR3 length: 15 amino acids. Germline lookup yields CDR1 MNHEY and CDR2 SMNVEV (reference sequence). This CDR3 is CASSSGTSGNNEQFF. In nucleotides, the CDR3 is TGTGCCAGCAGTTCGGGGACTAGCGGAAACAATGAGCAGTTCTTC.

The J gene is TRBJ2-5, the V gene TRBV10-1; the D gene is possibly TRBD2 (5 bases). With the DNA end fitting TRBJ2-7 better, the J assignment may be wrong. CDR3 length equals 13 residues. Germline assignment: CDR1 WNHNN and CDR2 SYGVQD (reference sequence). CDR3 protein: CASSDSGTYEQYF. DNA for the CDR3: TGCGCCAGCAGTGATTCGGGAACCTACGAGCAGTACTTC.

The V and J genes are TRBV28 and TRBJ2-2; D remains unclear. The CDR3 loop spans 14 amino acids. Germline V gene sequence: CDR1 MDHEN, CDR2 SYDVKM. Between the trimmed V and J ends, which lost 5 bases and 7 bases, there was a span of 14 bases. The CDR3 loop reads CASSPRLVGGELFF. In DNA form, the CDR3 reads TGTGCCAGCAGTCCCCGACTTGTTGGCGGGGAGCTGTTTTTT.

This rearrangement joins TRBV6-1 to TRBJ2-3; weak D call: TRBD1 (7 bases). The CDR3 loop spans 14 amino acids. V was trimmed by 2 bases and J by 4 bases, leaving 10 bases between them. The germline V gene encodes CDR1 MNHNS and CDR2 SASEGT. Written as DNA, the CDR3 is TGTGCCAGCAGTGAACAGGGGGAGGCAGATACGCAGTATTTT. It is translated as CASSEQGEADTQYF.

V usage is TRBV19 and J usage is TRBJ2-5, with TRBD1 identical over 7 bases. Germline V gives CDR1 LNHDA, CDR2 SQIVND (reference sequence). With 1 base clipped from V and 6 bases from J, the junction kept 5 bases outside the gene matches. There are 14 residues in the CDR3. CDR3 in DNA: TGTGCCAGTAGTATAGGGGACAGCAGCCAGACCCAGTACTTC. This encodes CASSIGDSSQTQYF.

This clone was seen just once. V and J are TRBV4-2 and TRBJ2-7; D is possibly TRBD1 (7 bases). With 5 bases removed from V and 3 bases from J, the gap between germline ends came to 17 bases. Germline V gives CDR1 LGHNA, CDR2 YNFKEQ. The CDR3 length is 15 residues. The CDR3 here is CASSLGSGGIYEQYF. Written as DNA, the CDR3 is TGTGCCAGCAGCTTAGGATCAGGGGGGATCTACGAGCAGTACTTC.

The chain combines TRBV9 with TRBJ2-7; possibly TRBD2 for D (6 bases). The V gene's germline CDR1 is SGDLS and CDR2 YYNGEE. Between the trimmed V and J ends, which lost 0 bases and 4 bases, there was a span of 11 bases. The CDR3 runs 14 residues. The CDR3 spells CASSVGVGGYEQYF. DNA of the CDR3: TGTGCCAGCAGCGTAGGTGTGGGAGGTTACGAGCAGTACTTC.

The chain joins TRBV15 to TRBJ1-5; D is uncertain. The CDR3 is 13 amino acids. Trimming took 5 bases from V and 5 from J, leaving 10 bases between them. The germline CDR1 and CDR2 sequences are LNHNV and YYDKDF (reference sequence). The CDR3: CATSSRKDQPQHF. CDR3 DNA: TGTGCCACCAGCTCAAGGAAAGATCAGCCCCAGCATTTT.

The chain has TRBV5-1 and TRBJ2-7, with D possibly being TRBD1 (6 bases). Germline CDR1 is SGHRS and CDR2 is YFSETQ. Trimming shortened V by 2 bases and J by 7 bases, and 16 bases separated the two germline ends. This CDR3 region has 14 residues. CDR3 bases: TGCGCCAGCAGCTTAAGGGCAGGGGCGCAAGAGCAGTACTTC. Encoded protein: CASSLRAGAQEQYF.

This chain connects TRBV28 to TRBJ1-3; 8 bases agree with TRBD1. Per the germline V gene, CDR1 is MDHEN and CDR2 is SYDVKM. The CDR3 extends over 17 amino acids. V was pared by 5 bases and J by 5 bases, with 14 bases of the junction left unmatched. Here the CDR3 reads CASSPPQVQGVRNTIYF. The CDR3 DNA reads TGTGCCAGCAGTCCACCCCAGGTACAGGGGGTAAGAAACACCATATATTTT.

This clone was seen only once. V usage is TRBV4-1 and J usage is TRBJ2-5; no reliable D call. Trimming pared 3 bases from V and 0 bases from J, leaving 5 bases between. The germline gives CDR1 MGHRA, CDR2 YSYEKL. There are 13 residues in the CDR3. CDR3 region: CASSHRHQETQYF. CDR3 nucleotides: TGCGCCAGCAGCCACCGACACCAAGAGACCCAGTACTTC.

This chain joins TRBV5-1 and TRBJ1-2, with 12 bases identical to TRBD1. The germline CDR1 and CDR2 sequences are SGHRS and YFSETQ. The CDR3 consists of 16 residues. The V and J ends lost 2 bases and 5 bases, in that order; junction bases with no gene match: 7. This CDR3 reads CASSFAPGQGAYGYTF. Written as DNA, the CDR3 is TGCGCCAGCAGCTTCGCCCCGGGACAGGGGGCTTATGGCTACACCTTC.

The chain joins TRBV7-8 to TRBJ1-1; D perhaps matches TRBD1 (5 bases). Germline values: CDR1 SGHVS, CDR2 FQNEAQ. With 0 bases removed from V and 2 bases from J, the gap between germline ends came to 10 bases. The CDR3 is 15 amino acids. CDR3 in DNA: TGTGCCAGCAGCTTAGCCCCCCAGGGTAACACTGAAGCTTTCTTT. Translating gives CASSLAPQGNTEAFF.

The chain joins TRBV9 to TRBJ2-2; 9 bases match TRBD2. CDR1 SGDLS and CDR2 YYNGEE come from the germline V gene. This CDR3 has 16 amino acids. V was pared by 0 bases and J by 8 bases, with 8 bases of the junction left unmatched. CDR3 sequence: CASSVEAGGPLGELFF. CDR3 coding DNA: TGTGCCAGCAGCGTAGAGGCGGGAGGGCCTTTGGGGGAGCTGTTTTTT.

The genes are TRBV28 and TRBJ1-2; a possible D gene is TRBD1 (6 bases). Between the trimmed V and J ends, which lost 7 bases and 3 bases, there was a span of 12 bases. The CDR3 runs 13 residues. Per germline, CDR1 MDHEN and CDR2 SYDVKM. The CDR3 region is CASKPGTYYGYTF. The DNA for the CDR3 is TGTGCCAGCAAGCCAGGGACATACTATGGCTACACCTTC.

V and J are TRBV11-1 and TRBJ2-6; 8 bases match TRBD1. Per germline, CDR1 SGHAT and CDR2 FQDESV (reference sequence). Unmatched junction bases numbered 5, after V lost 4 bases and J lost 3 bases. The CDR3 has 16 residues. CDR3 loop: CASSSQGAGGANVLTF. Written as DNA, the CDR3 is TGTGCCAGCAGCTCGCAGGGGGCGGGTGGGGCCAACGTCCTGACTTTC.

The chain employs TRBV6-1 and TRBJ1-5; D is uncertain. Trimming pared 4 bases from V and 7 bases from J, leaving 11 bases between. Germline CDR1 is MNHNS and CDR2 is SASEGT. The CDR3 is 13 amino acids. Here the CDR3 reads CASSAGYWQPQHF. The CDR3 region has the DNA TGTGCCAGCAGTGCAGGTTATTGGCAGCCCCAGCATTTT.

The chain is built from TRBV28 and TRBJ1-5; D perhaps matches TRBD1 (5 bases). Germline values: CDR1 MDHEN, CDR2 SYDVKM. The ends were cut back, 1 base at V and 0 bases at J, with 10 bases in the middle. The CDR3 sequence is 16 residues long. CDR3 nucleotides: TGTGCCAGCAGTTTATTGGGACTTGATAGCAATCAGCCCCAGCATTTT. This sequence encodes CASSLLGLDSNQPQHF.

A word on this clone: This same CDR3 is encoded by further DNA sequences in the sample. The gene calls are TRBV19 and TRBJ2-7, with 9 bases identical to TRBD1. From germline, CDR1 is LNHDA and CDR2 SQIVND (reference sequence). CDR3 size: 15 residues. V shed 6 bases, J shed 1 base, and the junction held 7 bases outside the gene matches. CDR3 protein: CASSLPGQGSYEQYF. The CDR3 DNA sequence: TGTGCCAGTAGCCTCCCGGGACAGGGTTCCTACGAGCAGTACTTC.

The chain joins TRBV11-2 to TRBJ2-1; D may be TRBD2 (5 bases). V shed 7 bases and J shed 0 bases, with 16 bases lying between them. The V gene's germline CDR1 is SGHAT and CDR2 FQNNGV. CDR3 length equals 16 residues. CDR3 region: CASNRGVSRSYNEQFF. Written as DNA, the CDR3 is TGTGCCAGCAATCGGGGAGTAAGCCGCTCCTACAATGAGCAGTTCTTC. Using reference TRBV11-2 and TRBJ2-1 for the parts outside the CDR3, the full variable domain is EAGVAQSPRYKIIEKRQSVAFWCNPISGHATLYWYQQILGQGPKLLIQFQNNGVVDDSQLPKDRFSAERLKGVDSTLKIQPAKLEDSAVYLCASNRGVSRSYNEQFFGPGTRLTVL.

The chain has TRBV7-8 and TRBJ2-7; D is possibly TRBD2 (5 bases). This CDR3 comprises 17 residues. V lost 4 bases, J lost 3 bases, and 22 bases lay in between. Germline CDR1 is SGHVS and CDR2 is FQNEAQ. The DNA of the CDR3 is TGTGCCAGCAGCTCGTATACTAGGCCGGGAATGAGCTACGAGCAGTACTTC. It encodes CASSSYTRPGMSYEQYF.

This clone appeared a single time. The chain recombines TRBV4-2 with TRBJ2-7; a possible D gene is TRBD2 (6 bases). The CDR3 has 16 amino acids. From germline, CDR1 is LGHNA and CDR2 YNFKEQ. The germline V and J ends were trimmed by 5 bases and 0 bases, with 17 bases remaining between them. The chain's CDR3 is CASSLAGRSSSYEQYF. The DNA of the CDR3 is TGTGCCAGCAGCTTGGCGGGACGGTCGAGCTCCTACGAGCAGTACTTC.

The chain has TRBV4-2 and TRBJ2-7; 8 bases align to TRBD2. V lost 4 bases and J lost 7; bases outside the gene matches: 27. The CDR3 spans 20 residues. CDR1 and CDR2 from the germline V gene are LGHNA and YNFKEQ. The DNA for the CDR3 is TGTGCCAGCAGCCCTTTCCTCGGACTAGCTAATGGGGGGGGCCAAGGGGAGCAGTACTTC. As protein: CASSPFLGLANGGGQGEQYF.

This chain uses TRBV29-1 with TRBJ2-5; 7 bases align to TRBD2. Near its end, the DNA agrees better with TRBJ2-7, so the J call may be wrong. Looked up from germline, CDR1 is SQVTM and CDR2 is ANQGSEA. The CDR3 spans 17 residues. The CDR3 loop is CSVTSYRQTGTTYEQYF. In nucleotides, the CDR3 is TGCAGCGTTACTTCCTACCGACAGACCGGGACTACCTACGAGCAGTACTTC.

This chain joins TRBV18 and TRBJ2-3; no firm D call. Germline lookup yields CDR1 KGHSH and CDR2 LQKENI. This CDR3 contains 14 residues. The germline V and J ends were trimmed by 2 bases and 1 base, with 7 bases remaining between them. CDR3: CASSPSAGTDTQYF. CDR3 DNA sequence: TGTGCCAGCTCACCAAGTGCAGGCACAGATACGCAGTATTTT. The variable domain in full, completed from reference TRBV18 and TRBJ2-3, reads NAGVMQNPRHLVRRRGQEARLRCSPMKGHSHVYWYRQLPEEGLKFMVYLQKENIIDESGMPKERFSAEFPKEGPSILRIQQVVRGDSAAYFCASSPSAGTDTQYFGPGTRLTVL.

The gene calls are TRBV18 and TRBJ2-6; TRBD2 might be the D (5 bases). V was shortened by 1 base and J by 0 bases, with 13 bases between the two germline ends. The CDR3 runs to 18 residues. The germline CDR1 and CDR2 sequences are KGHSH and LQKENI. Here the CDR3 reads CASSPLLPGISGANVLTF. The CDR3 nucleotides are TGTGCCAGCTCACCACTACTCCCCGGGATCTCTGGGGCCAACGTCCTGACTTTC.

The rearrangement uses TRBV7-2 and TRBJ2-5; D is ambiguous. Germline lookup yields CDR1 SGHTA and CDR2 FQGNSA. Trimming took off 5 bases at V and 9 bases at J, with 10 bases between the two ends. The CDR3 totals 11 residues. The CDR3 is CASSTKWAQYF. Written as DNA, the CDR3 is TGTGCCAGCAGCACCAAGTGGGCCCAGTACTTC. Full variable domain (outside the CDR3, taken from reference TRBV7-2 and TRBJ2-5): GAGVSQSPSNKVTEKGKDVELRCDPISGHTALYWYRQSLGQGLEFLIYFQGNSAPDKSGLPSDRFSAERTGGSVSTLTIQRTQQEDSAVYLCASSTKWAQYFGPGTRLLVL.

For the CDR3, the DNA is TGTGCCAGCAGCACATACAATGAGCAGTTCTTC. Translating it yields CASSTYNEQFF. This rearrangement joins TRBV11-1 to TRBJ2-1; D is uncertain. CDR1 is SGHAT, CDR2 FQDESV, per germline (reference sequence). Trimming removed 5 bases at V and 4 bases at J, with 3 bases between. The CDR3 runs 11 residues.